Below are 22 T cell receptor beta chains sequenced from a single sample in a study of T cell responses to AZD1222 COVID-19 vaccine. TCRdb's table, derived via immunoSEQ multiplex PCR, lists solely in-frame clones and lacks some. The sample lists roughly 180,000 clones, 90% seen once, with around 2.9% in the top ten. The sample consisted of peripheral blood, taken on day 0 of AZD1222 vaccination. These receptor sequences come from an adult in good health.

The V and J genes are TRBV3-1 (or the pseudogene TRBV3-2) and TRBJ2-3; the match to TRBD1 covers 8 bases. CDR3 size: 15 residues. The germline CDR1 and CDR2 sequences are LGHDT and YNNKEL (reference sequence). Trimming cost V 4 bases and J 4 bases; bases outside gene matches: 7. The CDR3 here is CASSRQGRGSDTQYF. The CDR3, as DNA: TGTGCCAGCAGCCGACAGGGGCGCGGGTCAGATACGCAGTATTTT.

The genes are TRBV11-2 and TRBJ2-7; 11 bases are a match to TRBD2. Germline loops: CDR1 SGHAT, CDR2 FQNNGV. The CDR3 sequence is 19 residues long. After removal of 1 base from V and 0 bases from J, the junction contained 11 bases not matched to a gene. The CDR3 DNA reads TGTGCCAGCAGCTTAGTGGGTCTAGCGGGGGGTACGACCTCCTACGAGCAGTACTTC. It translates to CASSLVGLAGGTTSYEQYF.

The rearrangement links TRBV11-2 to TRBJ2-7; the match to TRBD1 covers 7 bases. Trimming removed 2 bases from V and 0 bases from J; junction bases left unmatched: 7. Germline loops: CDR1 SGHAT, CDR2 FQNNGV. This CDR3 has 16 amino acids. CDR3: CASSLTGTVSSYEQYF. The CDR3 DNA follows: TGTGCCAGCAGCTTAACCGGGACAGTGAGCTCCTACGAGCAGTACTTC.

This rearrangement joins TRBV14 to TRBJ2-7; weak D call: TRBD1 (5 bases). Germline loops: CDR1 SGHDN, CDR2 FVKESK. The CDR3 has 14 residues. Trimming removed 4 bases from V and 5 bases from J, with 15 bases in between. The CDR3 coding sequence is TGTGCCAGCAGCCTGGGGCCGTGGGCACACGAGCAGTACTTC. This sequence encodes CASSLGPWAHEQYF.

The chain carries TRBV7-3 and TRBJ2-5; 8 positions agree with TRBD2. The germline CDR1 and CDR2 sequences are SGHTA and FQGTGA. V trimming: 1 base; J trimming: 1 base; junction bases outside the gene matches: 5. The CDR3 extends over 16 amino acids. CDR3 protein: CASSLNGLASQETQYF. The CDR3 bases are TGTGCCAGCAGCTTAAACGGACTAGCATCCCAAGAGACCCAGTACTTC.

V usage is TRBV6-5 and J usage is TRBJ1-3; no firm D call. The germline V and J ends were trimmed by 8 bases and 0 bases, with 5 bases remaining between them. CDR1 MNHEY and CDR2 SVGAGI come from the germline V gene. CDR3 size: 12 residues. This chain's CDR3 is CASQRSGNTIYF. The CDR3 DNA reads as TGTGCCAGCCAGCGCTCTGGAAACACCATATATTTT.

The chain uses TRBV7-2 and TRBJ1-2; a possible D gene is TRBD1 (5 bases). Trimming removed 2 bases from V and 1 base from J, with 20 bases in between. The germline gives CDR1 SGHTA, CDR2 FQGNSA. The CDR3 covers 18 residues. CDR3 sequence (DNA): TGTGCCAGCAGCTTACCTCCAGGGCCCCCCTCGTTTAACTATGGCTACACCTTC. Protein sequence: CASSLPPGPPSFNYGYTF.

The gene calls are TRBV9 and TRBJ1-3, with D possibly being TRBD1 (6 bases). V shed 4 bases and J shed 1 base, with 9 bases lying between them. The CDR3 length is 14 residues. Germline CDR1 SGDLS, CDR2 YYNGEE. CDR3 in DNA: TGTGCCAGCAGCACGGGGGCTTCTGGAAACACCATATATTTT. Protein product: CASSTGASGNTIYF. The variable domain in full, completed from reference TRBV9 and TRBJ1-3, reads DSGVTQTPKHLITATGQRVTLRCSPRSGDLSVYWYQQSLDQGLQFLIQYYNGEERAKGNILERFSAQQFPDLHSELNLSSLELGDSALYFCASSTGASGNTIYFGEGSWLTVV.

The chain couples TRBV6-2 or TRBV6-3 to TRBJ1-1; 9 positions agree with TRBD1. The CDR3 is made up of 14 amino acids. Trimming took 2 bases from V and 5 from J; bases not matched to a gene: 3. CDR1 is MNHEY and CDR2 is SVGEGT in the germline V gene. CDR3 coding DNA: TGTGCCAGCAGTTACCGGGACAGGGTGACTGAAGCTTTCTTT. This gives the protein CASSYRDRVTEAFF.

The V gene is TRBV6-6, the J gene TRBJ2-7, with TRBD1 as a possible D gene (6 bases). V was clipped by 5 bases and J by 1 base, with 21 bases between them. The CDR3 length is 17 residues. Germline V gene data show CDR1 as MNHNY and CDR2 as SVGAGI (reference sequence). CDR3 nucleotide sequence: TGTGCCAGCAGTCCCCCCAAACAGTGGGGGCGTTCCTACGAGCAGTACTTC. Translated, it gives CASSPPKQWGRSYEQYF.

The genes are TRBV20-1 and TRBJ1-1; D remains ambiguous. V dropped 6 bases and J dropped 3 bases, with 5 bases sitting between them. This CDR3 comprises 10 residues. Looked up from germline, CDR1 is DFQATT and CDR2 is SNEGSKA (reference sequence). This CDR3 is CSALHTEAFF. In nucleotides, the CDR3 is TGCAGTGCCCTCCACACTGAAGCTTTCTTT.

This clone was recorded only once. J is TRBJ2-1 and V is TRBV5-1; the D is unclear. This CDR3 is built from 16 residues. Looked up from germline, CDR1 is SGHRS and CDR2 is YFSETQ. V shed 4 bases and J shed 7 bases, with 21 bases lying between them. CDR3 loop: CASSHPGRPLGNEQFF. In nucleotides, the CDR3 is TGCGCCAGCAGCCACCCCGGGCGTCCTTTGGGGAATGAGCAGTTCTTC.

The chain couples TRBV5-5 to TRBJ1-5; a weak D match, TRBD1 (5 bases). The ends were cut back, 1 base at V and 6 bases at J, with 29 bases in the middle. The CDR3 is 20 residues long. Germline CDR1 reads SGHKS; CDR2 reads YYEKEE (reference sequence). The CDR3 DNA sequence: TGTGCCAGCAGCTTGTTCGCGGTGGGAAGGGAGAGGGGAGGTTTTCAGCCCCAGCATTTT. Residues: CASSLFAVGRERGGFQPQHF.

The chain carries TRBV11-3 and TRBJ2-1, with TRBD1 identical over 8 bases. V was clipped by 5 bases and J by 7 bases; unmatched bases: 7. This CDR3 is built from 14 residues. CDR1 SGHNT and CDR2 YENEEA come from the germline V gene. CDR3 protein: CASSPGGLENEQFF. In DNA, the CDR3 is TGTGCCAGCAGCCCAGGGGGCCTGGAGAATGAGCAGTTCTTC.

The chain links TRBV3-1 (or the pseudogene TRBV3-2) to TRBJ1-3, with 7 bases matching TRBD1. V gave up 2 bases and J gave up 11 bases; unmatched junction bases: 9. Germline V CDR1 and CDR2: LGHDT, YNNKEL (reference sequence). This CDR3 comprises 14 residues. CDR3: CASSQSRGTPPIYF. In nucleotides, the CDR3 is TGTGCCAGCAGCCAATCCAGGGGGACCCCCCCCATATATTTT.

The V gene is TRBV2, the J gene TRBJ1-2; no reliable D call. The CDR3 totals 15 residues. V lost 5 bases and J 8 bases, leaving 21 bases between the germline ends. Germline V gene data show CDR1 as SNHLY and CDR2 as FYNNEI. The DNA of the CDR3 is TGTGCCAGCAGTCCCCGCCCCCTCCTAGACGGAGGCTACACCTTC. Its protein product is CASSPRPLLDGGYTF.

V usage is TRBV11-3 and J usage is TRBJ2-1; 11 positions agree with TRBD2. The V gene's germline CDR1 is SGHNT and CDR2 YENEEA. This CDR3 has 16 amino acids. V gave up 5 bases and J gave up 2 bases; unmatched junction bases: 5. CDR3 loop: CASSPRLAGTYNEQFF. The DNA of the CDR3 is TGTGCCAGCAGCCCCCGACTAGCGGGGACCTACAATGAGCAGTTCTTC.

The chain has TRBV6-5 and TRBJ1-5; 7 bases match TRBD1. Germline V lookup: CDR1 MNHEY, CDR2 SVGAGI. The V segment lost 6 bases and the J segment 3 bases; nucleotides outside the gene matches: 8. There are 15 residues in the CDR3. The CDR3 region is CASRPGQDYNQPQHF. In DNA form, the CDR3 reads TGTGCCAGCAGGCCAGGACAGGACTACAATCAGCCCCAGCATTTT.

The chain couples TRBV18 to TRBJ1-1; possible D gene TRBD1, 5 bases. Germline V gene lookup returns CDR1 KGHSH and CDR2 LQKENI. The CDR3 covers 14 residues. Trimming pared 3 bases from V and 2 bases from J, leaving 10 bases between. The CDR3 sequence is CASSPTGPNTEAFF. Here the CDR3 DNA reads TGTGCCAGCTCACCCACAGGACCTAACACTGAAGCTTTCTTT.

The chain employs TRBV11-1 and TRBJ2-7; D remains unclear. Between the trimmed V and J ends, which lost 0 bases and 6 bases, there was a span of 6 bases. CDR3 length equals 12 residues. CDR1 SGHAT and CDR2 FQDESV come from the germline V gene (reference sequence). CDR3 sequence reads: CASSLASGEQYF. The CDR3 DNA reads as TGTGCCAGCAGCTTAGCCTCTGGCGAGCAGTACTTC. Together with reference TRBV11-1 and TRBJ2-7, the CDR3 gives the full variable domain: EAEVAQSPRYKITEKSQAVAFWCDPISGHATLYWYRQILGQGPELLVQFQDESVVDDSQLPKDRFSAERLKGVDSTLKIQPAELGDSAMYLCASSLASGEQYFGPGTRLTVT.

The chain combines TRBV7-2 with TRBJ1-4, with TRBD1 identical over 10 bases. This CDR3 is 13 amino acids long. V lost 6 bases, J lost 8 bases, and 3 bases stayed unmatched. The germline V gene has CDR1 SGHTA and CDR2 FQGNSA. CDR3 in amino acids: CASRDRGDEKLFF. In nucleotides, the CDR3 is TGTGCCAGCAGGGACAGGGGGGACGAAAAACTGTTTTTT.

The CDR3, as DNA: TGTGCCAGCAGCTTAGATGGTGGGGGGAAGTGGGCCTACGAGCAGTACTTC. Its protein is CASSLDGGGKWAYEQYF. The chain is built from TRBV11-2 and TRBJ2-7, with a weak D call TRBD2 (6 bases). This CDR3 region has 17 residues. Germline lookup yields CDR1 SGHAT and CDR2 FQNNGV. Trimming stripped 0 bases from V and 2 bases from J, with 17 bases between.